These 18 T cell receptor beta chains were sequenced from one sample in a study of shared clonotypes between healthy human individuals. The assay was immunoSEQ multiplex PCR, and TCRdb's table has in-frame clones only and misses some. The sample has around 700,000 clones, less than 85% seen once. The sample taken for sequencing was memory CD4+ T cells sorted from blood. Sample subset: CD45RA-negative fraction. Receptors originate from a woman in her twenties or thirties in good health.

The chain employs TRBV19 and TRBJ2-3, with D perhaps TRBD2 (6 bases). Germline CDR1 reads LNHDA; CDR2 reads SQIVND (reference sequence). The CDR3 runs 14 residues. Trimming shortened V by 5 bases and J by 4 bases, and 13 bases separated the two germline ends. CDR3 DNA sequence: TGTGCCAGTAGTCTCCGCGGGAAGGCAGATACGCAGTATTTT. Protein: CASSLRGKADTQYF.

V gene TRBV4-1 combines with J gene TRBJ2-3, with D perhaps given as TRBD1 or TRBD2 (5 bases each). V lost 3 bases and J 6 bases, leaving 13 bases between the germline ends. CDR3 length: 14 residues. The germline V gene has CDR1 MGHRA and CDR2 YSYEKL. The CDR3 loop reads CASSHVYGADTQYF. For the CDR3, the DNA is TGCGCCAGCAGCCATGTGTACGGGGCCGATACGCAGTATTTT.

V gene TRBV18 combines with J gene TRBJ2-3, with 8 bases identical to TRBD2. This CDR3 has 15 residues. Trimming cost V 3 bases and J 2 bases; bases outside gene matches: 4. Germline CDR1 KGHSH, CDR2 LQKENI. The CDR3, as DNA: TGTGCCAGCTCACCCCGGGGGGGAACCACAGATACGCAGTATTTT. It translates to CASSPRGGTTDTQYF.

CDR3 amino acids: CASSVRDRANNEQFF. In nucleotides, the CDR3 is TGTGCCAGCAGCGTCCGGGACAGGGCTAACAATGAGCAGTTCTTC. The chain employs TRBV9 and TRBJ2-1; 9 nucleotides align to TRBD1. CDR1 and CDR2 (germline): SGDLS, YYNGEE. The V and J ends lost 2 bases and 5 bases, in that order; junction bases with no gene match: 5. CDR3 size: 15 residues.

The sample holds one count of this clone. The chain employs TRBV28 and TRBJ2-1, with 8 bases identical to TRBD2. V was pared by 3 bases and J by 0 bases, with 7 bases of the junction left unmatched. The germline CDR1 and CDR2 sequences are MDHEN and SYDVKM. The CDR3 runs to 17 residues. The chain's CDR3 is CASSFRGAGGSYNEQFF. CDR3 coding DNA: TGTGCCAGCAGTTTCCGAGGCGCGGGGGGCTCCTACAATGAGCAGTTCTTC.

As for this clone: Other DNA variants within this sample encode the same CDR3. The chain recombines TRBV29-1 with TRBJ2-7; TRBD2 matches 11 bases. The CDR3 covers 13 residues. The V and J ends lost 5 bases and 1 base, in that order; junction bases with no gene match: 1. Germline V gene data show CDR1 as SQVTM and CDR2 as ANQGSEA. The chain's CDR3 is CSVRTSGSYEQYF. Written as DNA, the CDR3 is TGCAGCGTTCGGACTAGCGGGTCCTACGAGCAGTACTTC.

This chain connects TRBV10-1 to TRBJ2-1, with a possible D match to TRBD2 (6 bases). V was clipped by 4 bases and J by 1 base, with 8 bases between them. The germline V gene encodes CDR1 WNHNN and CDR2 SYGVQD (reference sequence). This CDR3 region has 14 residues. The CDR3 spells CASSVAGSYNEQFF. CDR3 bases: TGCGCCAGCAGTGTTGCGGGATCCTACAATGAGCAGTTCTTC.

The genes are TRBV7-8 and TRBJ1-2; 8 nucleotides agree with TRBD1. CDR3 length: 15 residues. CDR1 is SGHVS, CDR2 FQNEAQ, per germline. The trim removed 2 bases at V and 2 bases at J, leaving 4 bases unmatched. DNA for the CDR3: TGTGCCAGCAGCTTATCTAGGACAGGGAACTATGGCTACACCTTC. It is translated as CASSLSRTGNYGYTF.

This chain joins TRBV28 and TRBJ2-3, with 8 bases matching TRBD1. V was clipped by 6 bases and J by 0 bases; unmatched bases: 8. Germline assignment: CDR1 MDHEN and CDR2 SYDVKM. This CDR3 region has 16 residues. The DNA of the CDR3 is TGTGCCAGCAGCCCACAGGACAGGGCCAGCACAGATACGCAGTATTTT. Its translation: CASSPQDRASTDTQYF. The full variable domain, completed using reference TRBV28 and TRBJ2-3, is DVKVTQSSRYLVKRTGEKVFLECVQDMDHENMFWYRQDPGLGLRLIYFSYDVKMKEKGDIPEGYSVSREKKERFSLILESASTNQTSMYLCASSPQDRASTDTQYFGPGTRLTVL.

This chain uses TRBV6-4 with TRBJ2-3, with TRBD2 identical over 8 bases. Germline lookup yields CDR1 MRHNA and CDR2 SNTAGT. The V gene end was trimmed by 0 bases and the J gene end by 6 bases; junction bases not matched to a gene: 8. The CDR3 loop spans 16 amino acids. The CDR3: CASSDSRAGEGDTQYF. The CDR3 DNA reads TGTGCCAGCAGTGACTCGAGAGCGGGAGAGGGTGATACGCAGTATTTT.

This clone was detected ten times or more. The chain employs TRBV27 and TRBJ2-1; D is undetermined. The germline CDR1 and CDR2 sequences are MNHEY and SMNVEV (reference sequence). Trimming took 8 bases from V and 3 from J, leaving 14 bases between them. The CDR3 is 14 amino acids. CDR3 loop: CASHPRSGYNEQFF. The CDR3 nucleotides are TGTGCCAGCCACCCCAGGAGTGGCTACAATGAGCAGTTCTTC.

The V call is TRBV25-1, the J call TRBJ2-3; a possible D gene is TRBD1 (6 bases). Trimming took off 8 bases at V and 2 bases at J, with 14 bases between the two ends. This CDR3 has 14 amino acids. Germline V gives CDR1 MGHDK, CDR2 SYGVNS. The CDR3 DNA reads TGTGCCAGCGGGGACACAAGCTACACAGATACGCAGTATTTT. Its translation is CASGDTSYTDTQYF.

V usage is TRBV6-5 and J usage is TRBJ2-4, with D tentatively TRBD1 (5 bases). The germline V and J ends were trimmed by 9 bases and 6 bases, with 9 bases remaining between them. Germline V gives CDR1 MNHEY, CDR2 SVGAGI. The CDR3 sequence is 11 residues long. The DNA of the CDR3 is TGTGCCAGTCTCCAGGGAAACATTCAGTACTTC. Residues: CASLQGNIQYF.

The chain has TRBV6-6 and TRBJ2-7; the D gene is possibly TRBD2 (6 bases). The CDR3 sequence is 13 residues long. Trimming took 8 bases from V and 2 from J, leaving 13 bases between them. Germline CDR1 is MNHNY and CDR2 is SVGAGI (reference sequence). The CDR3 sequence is CASGGSSPYEQYF. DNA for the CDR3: TGTGCCAGCGGGGGGAGTTCGCCCTACGAGCAGTACTTC.

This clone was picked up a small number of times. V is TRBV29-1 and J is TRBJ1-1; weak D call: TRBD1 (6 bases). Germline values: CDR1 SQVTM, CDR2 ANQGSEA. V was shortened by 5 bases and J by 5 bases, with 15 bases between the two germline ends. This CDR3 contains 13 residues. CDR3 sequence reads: CSVQGLRVTEAFF. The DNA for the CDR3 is TGCAGCGTTCAGGGGTTAAGGGTGACTGAAGCTTTCTTT.

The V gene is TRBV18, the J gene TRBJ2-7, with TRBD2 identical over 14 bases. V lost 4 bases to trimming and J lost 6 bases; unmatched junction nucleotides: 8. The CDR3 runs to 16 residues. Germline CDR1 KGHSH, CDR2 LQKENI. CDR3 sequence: CASSRTGLAGDLEQYF. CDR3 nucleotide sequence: TGTGCCAGCTCACGAACGGGACTAGCGGGAGATCTCGAGCAGTACTTC.

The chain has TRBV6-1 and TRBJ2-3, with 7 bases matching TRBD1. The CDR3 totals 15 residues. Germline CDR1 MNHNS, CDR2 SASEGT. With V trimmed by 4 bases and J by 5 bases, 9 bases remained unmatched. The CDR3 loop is CASSGRQGGLDTQYF. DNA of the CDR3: TGTGCCAGCAGTGGCCGACAGGGTGGCTTAGATACGCAGTATTTT.

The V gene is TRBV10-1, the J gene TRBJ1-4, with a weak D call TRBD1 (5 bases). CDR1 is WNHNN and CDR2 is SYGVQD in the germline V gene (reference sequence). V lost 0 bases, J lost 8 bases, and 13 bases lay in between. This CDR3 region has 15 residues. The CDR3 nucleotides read TGCGCCAGCAGTGAGTCCGGGGGAAGAGGAGAAAAACTGTTTTTT. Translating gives CASSESGGRGEKLFF.